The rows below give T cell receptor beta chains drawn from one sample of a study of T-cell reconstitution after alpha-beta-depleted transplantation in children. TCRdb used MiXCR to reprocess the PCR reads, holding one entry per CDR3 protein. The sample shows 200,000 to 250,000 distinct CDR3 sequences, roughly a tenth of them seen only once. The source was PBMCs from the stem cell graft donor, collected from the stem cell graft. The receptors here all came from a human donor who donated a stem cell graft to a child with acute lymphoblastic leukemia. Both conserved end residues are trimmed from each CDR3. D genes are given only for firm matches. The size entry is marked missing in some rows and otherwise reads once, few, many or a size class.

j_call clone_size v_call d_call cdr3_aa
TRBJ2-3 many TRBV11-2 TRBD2 ASSLRLAKPLSTDTQY
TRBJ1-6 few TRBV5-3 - ARSPGRKNSPLH
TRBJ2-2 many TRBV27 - ASSRKRNTGELF
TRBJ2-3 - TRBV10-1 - ASRTGPTDTQY
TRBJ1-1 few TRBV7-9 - ASSNPGQSEAF
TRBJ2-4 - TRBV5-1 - ASSAGGTQAKNIQY
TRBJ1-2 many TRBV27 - ASSLSNTAFYGYT
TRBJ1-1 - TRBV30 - AWKQVNTEAF
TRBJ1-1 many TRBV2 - ASNPGTEAF
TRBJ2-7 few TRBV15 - ATSGGWTATSYEQY
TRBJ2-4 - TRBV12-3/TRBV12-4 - ASSSGPAMDIQY
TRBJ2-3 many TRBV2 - ASREGADTQY
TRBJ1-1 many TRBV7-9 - ASSLARQLNTEAF
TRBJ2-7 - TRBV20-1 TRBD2 SPRLAGGAYEQY
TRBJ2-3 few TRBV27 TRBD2 ASPTGGGPDTQY
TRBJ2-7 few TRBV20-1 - SARKPPGDSDYEQY
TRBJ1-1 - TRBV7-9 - ASSTTTPRGTEAF
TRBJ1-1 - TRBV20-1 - SARDGGRVAF
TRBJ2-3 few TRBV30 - AWTGPSTDTQY
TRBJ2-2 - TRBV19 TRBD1 ASSNSGTGRGGELF
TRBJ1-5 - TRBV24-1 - ATSESSSNQPQH
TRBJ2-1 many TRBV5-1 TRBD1 ASSLWDSRSYNEQF
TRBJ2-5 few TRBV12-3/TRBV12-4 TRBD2 ASSLRLAGARREETQY
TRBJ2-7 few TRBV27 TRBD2 ASSMLAGGAYEQY
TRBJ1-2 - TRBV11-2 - ASSLDGGPT
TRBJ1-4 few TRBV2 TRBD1 ASRTDRGPNEKLF
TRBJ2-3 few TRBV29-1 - SVVLQITDTQY
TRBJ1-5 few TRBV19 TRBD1 ASSIWTGAVQPQH
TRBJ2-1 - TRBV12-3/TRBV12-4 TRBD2 ASSLDVGGDNEQF
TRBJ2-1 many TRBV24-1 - ATSDFDEQF
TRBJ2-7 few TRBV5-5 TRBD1 ASSRDRGREIYEQY
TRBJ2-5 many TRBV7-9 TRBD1 ASSPGTAYQETQY
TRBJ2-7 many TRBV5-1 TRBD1 ASSFDRVSV
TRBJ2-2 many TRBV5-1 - ASSSSGTSNTGELF
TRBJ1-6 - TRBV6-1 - ASKIAGGLVNSPLH
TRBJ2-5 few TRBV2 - ASSDRRKGQRETQY